This T cell receptor beta chain was sequenced during a study of cytotoxic CD8 clonotypes in ibrutinib-treated CLL. This clone was counted a single time. The CDR3 is 13 residues long. The germline V gene has CDR1 SGHRS and CDR2 YFSETQ. With V trimmed by 4 bases and J by 5 bases, 4 bases remained unmatched. TCRdb's copy holds only in-frame clones and misses some; the assay was immunoSEQ multiplex PCR. Seen here are approximately 300,000 clones, around four fifths observed once, and the top ten hold roughly 6.3%. V usage is TRBV5-1 and J usage is TRBJ2-7; 9 bases fit TRBD1. The sequencing used PBMCs, collected before ibrutinib treatment. This TCR derives from a human donor with chronic lymphocytic leukemia. This CDR3 is CASSTGQGDEQYF. The CDR3 DNA is TGCGCCAGCAGCACGGGACAGGGCGACGAGCAGTACTTC.